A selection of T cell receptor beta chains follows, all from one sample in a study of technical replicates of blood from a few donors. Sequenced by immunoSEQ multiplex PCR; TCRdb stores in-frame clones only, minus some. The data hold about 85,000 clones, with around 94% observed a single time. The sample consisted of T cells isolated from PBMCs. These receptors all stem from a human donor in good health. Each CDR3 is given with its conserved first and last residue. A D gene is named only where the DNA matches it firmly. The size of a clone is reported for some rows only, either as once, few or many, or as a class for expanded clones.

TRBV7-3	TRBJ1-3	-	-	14	CASSYREPGNTIYF	TGTGCCAGCAGCTACAGGGAACCTGGAAACACCATATATTTT
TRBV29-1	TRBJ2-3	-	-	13	CSVDGSATDTQYF	TGCAGCGTTGACGGTTCCGCTACAGATACGCAGTATTTT
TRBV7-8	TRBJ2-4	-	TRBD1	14	CASSLTGGGNIQYF	TGTGCCAGCAGCTTAACAGGGGGAGGAAACATTCAGTACTTC
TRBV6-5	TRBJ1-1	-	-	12	CASSQRGTEAFF	TGTGCCAGCAGCCAGAGGGGGACTGAAGCTTTCTTT
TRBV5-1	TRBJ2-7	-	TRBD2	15	CASSLGLAGGYEQYF	TGCGCCAGCAGCTTGGGGCTAGCGGGAGGGTACGAGCAGTACTTC
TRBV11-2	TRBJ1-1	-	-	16	CASSQGWGQGSTEAFF	TGTGCCAGCAGTCAAGGGTGGGGTCAGGGAAGTACTGAAGCTTTCTTT
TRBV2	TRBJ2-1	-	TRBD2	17	CASITVTSGSSYNEQFF	TGTGCCAGCATCACCGTAACTAGCGGGAGCTCATACAATGAGCAGTTCTTC
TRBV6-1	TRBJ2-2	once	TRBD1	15	CASSLQQGLYWELFF	TGTGCCAGCAGTTTACAACAGGGGTTGTATTGGGAGCTGTTTTTT
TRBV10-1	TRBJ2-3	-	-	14	CASSGGDSTDTQYF	TGCGCCAGCAGTGGGGGCGACAGCACAGATACGCAGTATTTT
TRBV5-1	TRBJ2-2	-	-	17	CASSLAPQEMYTGELFF	TGCGCCAGCAGCTTGGCCCCTCAGGAAATGTACACCGGGGAGCTGTTTTTT
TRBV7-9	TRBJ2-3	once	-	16	CASSLSRSSSTDTQYF	TGTGCCAGCAGCTTATCAAGGAGCTCTAGCACAGATACGCAGTATTTT
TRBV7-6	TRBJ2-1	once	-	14	CASSFAASNNEQFF	TGTGCCAGCAGCTTTGCGGCCTCAAACAATGAGCAGTTCTTC
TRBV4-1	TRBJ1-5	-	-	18	CASSQDRGADNSNQPQHF	TGCGCCAGCAGCCAAGATCGGGGGGCAGATAATAGCAATCAGCCCCAGCATTTT
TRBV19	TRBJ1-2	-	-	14	CASTVDGQRYGYTF	TGTGCCAGTACCGTGGACGGACAGCGCTATGGCTACACCTTC